This entry concerns a single T cell receptor (beta chain). The antigen remains undetermined. The library targeted TCRbeta and was prepared with unique molecular identifiers. TCRdb fed the PCR reads into MiXCR, producing one record per CDR3 protein. The sample has about 110,000 distinct CDR3 sequences, 5% to 7% seen once; the top ten hold about 23%. With 6 bases removed from V and 0 bases from J, the gap between germline ends came to 9 bases. This CDR3 comprises 14 residues. In germline, CDR1 is LNHNV, CDR2 YYDKDF (reference sequence). This record belongs to a study of T-cell reconstitution after alpha-beta-depleted transplantation in children. Study conclusions and caveats: The main origin of T-cell counts and diversity one year after transplant was newly produced T cells. The study traced high day-60 TCRbeta diversity in some patients to surviving recipient T cells and thymic progenitors. Several hundred expanded graft clones reportedly gave rise to the alpha-beta T cells present about two months after transplant.

This chain joins TRBV15 and TRBJ1-5, with D unresolved. The material was PBMCs, mostly from graft donor cells, obtained 360 days after TCRalphabeta/CD19-depleted stem cell transplant. The sequence derives from a male patient aged 2-9 years who had a stem cell transplant for acute lymphoblastic leukemia, so the T cells may come from the graft donor. Here the CDR3 reads CATRQTNSNQPQHF. The CDR3 DNA reads as TGTGCCACCAGACAGACTAATAGCAATCAGCCCCAGCATTTT.